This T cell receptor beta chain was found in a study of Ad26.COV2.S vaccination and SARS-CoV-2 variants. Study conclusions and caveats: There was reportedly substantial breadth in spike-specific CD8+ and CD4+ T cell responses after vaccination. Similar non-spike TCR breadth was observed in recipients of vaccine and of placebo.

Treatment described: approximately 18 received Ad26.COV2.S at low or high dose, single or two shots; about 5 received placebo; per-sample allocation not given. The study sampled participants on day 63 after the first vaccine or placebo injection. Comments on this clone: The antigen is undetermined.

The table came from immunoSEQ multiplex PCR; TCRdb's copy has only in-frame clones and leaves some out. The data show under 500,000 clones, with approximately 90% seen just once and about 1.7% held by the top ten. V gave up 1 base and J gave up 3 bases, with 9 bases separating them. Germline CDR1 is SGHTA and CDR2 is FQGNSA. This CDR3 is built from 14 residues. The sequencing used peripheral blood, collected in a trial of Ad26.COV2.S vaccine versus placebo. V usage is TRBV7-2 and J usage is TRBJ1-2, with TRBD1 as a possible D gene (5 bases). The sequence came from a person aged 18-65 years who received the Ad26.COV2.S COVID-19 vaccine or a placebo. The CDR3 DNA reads TGTGCCAGCAGCTTAGGTAGGGGCGACTATGGCTACACCTTC. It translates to CASSLGRGDYGYTF. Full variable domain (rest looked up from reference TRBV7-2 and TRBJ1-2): GAGVSQSPSNKVTEKGKDVELRCDPISGHTALYWYRQSLGQGLEFLIYFQGNSAPDKSGLPSDRFSAERTGGSVSTLTIQRTQQEDSAVYLCASSLGRGDYGYTFGSGTRLTVV.